These 15 T cell receptor beta chains share one sample of origin, sequenced in a study of blood T cells in healthy people across ages (dated by TCRdb to between 2015 and 2016). Receptor libraries were prepared by 5' RACE. The sequencing machine was an Illumina HiSeq 2500. The second PCR ran for roughly 6 to 11 cycles and used a J-beta primer mix along with a sample-barcoded 5' primer. The raw public reads went through TCRdb reprocessing: fastp at Q25, MiXCR clone calling, in-frame beta chains kept. Here each entry gathers all rows of one CDR3 protein and keeps the most common genes and DNA. The sample records approximately 1.5 million distinct CDR3 sequences, almost 35% of which are singletons. The ten largest clones add up to around 11% of the sample. Sequencing input: blood. All receptors come from a woman aged 25 to 39 in good health.

This clonotype was recorded a few times. V usage is TRBV6-1 and J usage is TRBJ2-1, with 10 nucleotides matching TRBD1. V shed 6 bases and J 10 bases; nucleotides not matched to a gene: 12. The CDR3 is 15 residues long. Germline V lookup: CDR1 MNHNS, CDR2 SASEGT. CDR3 protein: CASSPGQGPWVEQFF. The CDR3, as DNA: TGTGCCAGCAGCCCGGGACAGGGGCCTTGGGTAGAGCAGTTCTTC.

This chain connects TRBV20-1 to TRBJ1-5, with TRBD1 as a possible D gene (6 bases). Trimming removed 5 bases at V and 9 bases at J, with 14 bases between. Germline-derived CDR1 and CDR2 are DFQATT and SNEGSKA (reference sequence). The CDR3 runs 12 residues. In nucleotides, the CDR3 is TGCAGTGCTCCCCTAGGAGGGGGGCCCCAGCATTTT. This translates into CSAPLGGGPQHF.

The V call is TRBV2, the J call TRBJ2-1; D is possibly TRBD1 (6 bases). Deletions cut 6 bases from V and 7 bases from J, with 19 bases between. The germline V gene encodes CDR1 SNHLY and CDR2 FYNNEI. The CDR3 length is 15 residues. CDR3 DNA: TGTGCCAGCAGGACGTTAGTGGGGGCGACTAATGAGCAGTTCTTC. Its translation: CASRTLVGATNEQFF. The full variable domain, rest sourced from reference TRBV2 and TRBJ2-1, is EPEVTQTPSHQVTQMGQEVILRCVPISNHLYFYWYRQILGQKVEFLVSFYNNEISEKSEIFDDQFSVERPDGSNFTLKIRSTKLEDSAMYFCASRTLVGATNEQFFGPGTRLTVL.

In its sample, this clonotype was seen many times. This rearrangement joins TRBV4-2 to TRBJ2-7, with 9 bases identical to TRBD2. The CDR3 spans 14 residues. V dropped 8 bases and J dropped 3; count of bases not matched to a gene: 8. Germline V lookup: CDR1 LGHNA, CDR2 YNFKEQ. The CDR3 nucleotides read TGTGCCAGCTCACGGGATAGCGGGGGCTACGAGCAGTACTTC. Translating it yields CASSRDSGGYEQYF.

This clonotype was counted a single time. The gene calls are TRBV7-3 and TRBJ2-1; D is undetermined. The CDR3 is 13 residues long. Trimming shortened V by 5 bases and J by 7 bases, and 12 bases separated the two germline ends. Germline V gene sequence: CDR1 SGHTA, CDR2 FQGTGA. CDR3 loop: CASSASVVNEQFF. For the CDR3, the DNA is TGTGCCAGCAGCGCCTCGGTAGTGAATGAGCAGTTCTTC.

This chain connects TRBV15 to TRBJ2-7; 13 bases align to TRBD2. Germline V gene data show CDR1 as LNHNV and CDR2 as YYDKDF (reference sequence). With V trimmed by 1 base and J by 2 bases, 2 bases remained unmatched. The CDR3 sequence is 16 residues long. The chain's CDR3 is CATSRAGLAGTYEQYF. CDR3 coding DNA: TGTGCCACCAGCAGAGCGGGACTAGCGGGAACCTACGAGCAGTACTTC.

This clonotype has just one count. This chain connects TRBV2 to TRBJ1-6; perhaps TRBD1 as D (5 bases). Per germline, CDR1 SNHLY and CDR2 FYNNEI. The V end was cut by 7 bases, the J end by 10 bases, with 17 bases between. This CDR3 is 14 amino acids long. The CDR3 sequence: CASNPTESGSPLHF. The CDR3 coding sequence is TGTGCCAGCAACCCGACAGAATCAGGATCACCCCTCCACTTT.

The J gene is TRBJ2-7, the V gene TRBV6-1; D is possibly TRBD1 or TRBD2 (5 bases each). The CDR3 is 15 residues long. The ends were cut back, 6 bases at V and 0 bases at J, with 15 bases in the middle. Looked up from germline, CDR1 is MNHNS and CDR2 is SASEGT. The CDR3 DNA sequence: TGTGCCAGCAGCCTCCGGGACCTCAGCTCCTACGAGCAGTACTTC. It translates to CASSLRDLSSYEQYF.

The chain combines TRBV10-3 with TRBJ2-1, with a possible D match to TRBD2 (9 bases). This CDR3 is built from 19 residues. Germline-derived CDR1 and CDR2 are ENHRY and SYGVKD. The V and J ends lost 2 bases and 8 bases respectively, with 28 bases between them. The DNA for the CDR3 is TGTGCCATCAGTGAGACAGGGGGTCGGGCGGGAGGGCCCTCGGATGAGCAGTTCTTC. Protein: CAISETGGRAGGPSDEQFF.

In this sample, this clonotype turned up a few times. The chain carries TRBV7-9 and TRBJ1-2; a possible D gene is TRBD1 (5 bases). Trimming stripped 1 base from V and 7 bases from J, with 13 bases between. CDR1 and CDR2 from the germline V gene are SEHNR and FQNEAQ (reference sequence). The CDR3 loop spans 14 amino acids. CDR3 protein: CASSLDRQGRGYTF. The CDR3 DNA follows: TGTGCCAGCAGCTTAGATAGGCAGGGTCGTGGCTACACCTTC.

This clonotype was observed a few times. This sequence joins TRBV5-6 and TRBJ2-7; D unresolved. The assigned J gene may be wrong: the sequence end matches TRBJ2-5 better. CDR1 and CDR2 (germline): SGHDT, YYEEEE. CDR3 length: 14 residues. CDR3 sequence (DNA): TGTGCCAGCAGCTTGACAATGATGGAGGAGACCCAGTACTTC. It yields the protein CASSLTMMEETQYF.

In its sample, this clonotype was seen a few times. This sequence joins TRBV24-1 and TRBJ2-7; D is uncertain. V shed 3 bases and J shed 4 bases, with 12 bases lying between them. Germline V CDR1 and CDR2: KGHDR, SFDVKD. There are 14 residues in the CDR3. Here the CDR3 reads CATSDTDEEYEQYF. In nucleotides, the CDR3 is TGTGCCACCAGTGATACGGACGAGGAATACGAGCAGTACTTC.

On this clonotype: This may be a read error, as it is one base from a much larger clone. The J gene is TRBJ2-7, the V gene TRBV9, with 7 bases fitting TRBD1. The V and J ends lost 3 bases and 0 bases, in that order; junction bases with no gene match: 6. Germline CDR1 and CDR2: SGDLS and YYNGEE. This CDR3 has 15 residues. CDR3 nucleotides: TGTGCCAGCAGCGGGGGACAGAGAAGCTCCTACGAGCAGTACTTC. Its protein product is CASSGGQRSSYEQYF.

The chain links TRBV5-1 to TRBJ2-3; the D is unclear. V lost 5 bases to trimming and J lost 0 bases, with 13 bases between them. Germline V gives CDR1 SGHRS, CDR2 YFSETQ. CDR3 length: 15 residues. The CDR3 here is CASRGLVSSTDTQYF. For the CDR3, the DNA is TGCGCCAGCAGAGGGCTTGTATCTAGCACAGATACGCAGTATTTT. The complete variable domain, with remaining parts taken from reference TRBV5-1 and TRBJ2-3, reads KAGVTQTPRYLIKTRGQQVTLSCSPISGHRSVSWYQQTPGQGLQFLFEYFSETQRNKGNFPGRFSGRQFSNSRSEMNVSTLELGDSALYLCASRGLVSSTDTQYFGPGTRLTVL.

A single count supports this clonotype. The chain joins TRBV25-1 to TRBJ2-5; D perhaps matches TRBD2 (6 bases). CDR1 and CDR2 (germline): MGHDK, SYGVNS. CDR3 size: 15 residues. V lost 2 bases and J lost 0, with 10 bases in between. As DNA, the CDR3 is TGTGCCAGCAGTGAAGCGGGGAGGTACCAAGAGACCCAGTACTTC. Translated: CASSEAGRYQETQYF.